This entry features one TCR beta chain sequence. What it binds is unknown. This entry comes from a study of blood T cells in healthy people across ages. At the level of the study: Every two T cells gave about one barcoded beta molecule via template switching.

Notes on the study in general: No conclusive comparison of naive versus antigen-experienced cells was possible with unsorted PBMCs. While age rose, TCR beta diversity per million T cells dropped in a roughly linear way. The diversity estimates, figures obtained from one million T cells, were considered underestimates.

CDR1 is LNHDA, CDR2 SQIVND, per germline (reference sequence). This CDR3 spans 17 amino acids. The V segment lost 6 bases and the J segment 8 bases; nucleotides outside the gene matches: 12. Alongside a J-beta primer mix, a sample-barcoded 5' primer served in a second PCR lasting roughly 6 to 11 cycles. TCRdb reprocessed the 5' RACE reads via MiXCR and lists one record per CDR3 protein. The sample contains some 1.6 million distinct CDR3 sequences, 30% to 35% of which appear only once. This TCR was recovered from a woman aged 25 to 45 in good health. Sequencing was performed on blood. J is TRBJ2-1 and V is TRBV19; 14 bases match TRBD2. CDR3: CASSRPPGTSGSYEQFF. The CDR3 DNA reads as TGTGCCAGTAGCCGCCCCCCCGGGACTAGCGGGAGTTATGAGCAGTTCTTC.